This T cell receptor (beta chain) was sequenced for a study of OX40 agonist ivuxolimab in advanced cancers. Study information: In this trial design, patients received ivuxolimab intravenously at 0.01 to 10 mg/kg every 2 weeks. Broader study findings: Clonal expansion was seen in CD4+ and CD8+ blood T cells by week 6 at 0.1 to 3.0 mg/kg. People who partly responded at 0.1-3.0 mg/kg had some of the least clonal expansion seen.

Concerning this clone itself: Its antigen remains unidentified.

Germline V gives CDR1 MNHEY, CDR2 SMNVEV (reference sequence). The CDR3 covers 17 residues. V dropped 6 bases and J dropped 1; count of bases not matched to a gene: 8. Measured with immunoSEQ multiplex PCR; TCRdb has only the in-frame clones, and not every one. The sample has 72,000 or so clones; roughly 87% are singletons. This chain uses TRBV27 with TRBJ2-5; 13 bases are a match to TRBD2. This TCR was sampled from an adult with an advanced solid tumor such as melanoma, head and neck, liver or kidney cancer. Sequences were derived from CD4+ or CD8+ T cells sorted from blood, sampled in a trial of the OX40 agonist ivuxolimab. This chain's CDR3 is CASSSRTSGRPQETQYF. The CDR3 region has the DNA TGTGCCAGCAGCAGCCGGACTAGCGGGAGACCCCAAGAGACCCAGTACTTC.